The next 10 T cell receptor beta chains were all read from a single sample in a study of T cells in Graves' hyperthyroidism and ophthalmopathy. Amplified regions were TCR beta CDR3 sequences from RNA transcripts. Carried out on the TCR CDR3, a first-round RT-PCR used the HTBI primer set. TCRdb redid the calling of the multiplex PCR reads with MiXCR, one entry per CDR3 protein. This table holds 530,000 or so distinct CDR3 sequences, roughly a quarter found once. Material: blood. All receptors come from a woman aged 30 to 39 with Graves' ophthalmopathy.

The CDR3 reads CSARTGQGNQPQHF. The CDR3 region has the DNA TGCAGTGCTAGGACAGGACAGGGGAATCAGCCCCAGCATTTT. The chain is built from TRBV20-1 and TRBJ1-5, with 9 bases that match TRBD1. The V and J ends lost 3 bases and 4 bases, in that order; junction bases with no gene match: 4. Germline-derived CDR1 and CDR2 are DFQATT and SNEGSKA (reference sequence). The CDR3 runs to 14 residues.

This clonotype was counted many times. The V call is TRBV7-2, the J call TRBJ1-5; maybe TRBD1 (5 bases). Trimming cost V 4 bases and J 5 bases, with 12 bases left between them. This CDR3 contains 14 residues. CDR1 is SGHTA and CDR2 is FQGNSA in the germline V gene. The CDR3 protein is CASSYGGGYQPQHF. The CDR3 DNA is TGTGCCAGCAGCTATGGGGGTGGGTATCAGCCCCAGCATTTT.

About this clonotype: The CDR3 does not end in the conserved phenylalanine or tryptophan, so this is likely a read error. V and J are TRBV28 and TRBJ1-2; no clear D gene. The V and J ends lost 5 bases and 4 bases respectively, with 14 bases between them. CDR3 length equals 14 residues. Germline V lookup: CDR1 MDHEN, CDR2 SYDVKM. CDR3 residues: CASSTQAYGYGYTY. The CDR3 DNA reads as TGTGCCAGCAGTACTCAAGCGTATGGCTATGGCTACACCTAC.

This clonotype appeared many times. The rearrangement links TRBV30 to TRBJ1-2, with no clear D. V was cut by 1 base and J by 5 bases, with 8 bases left in between. Germline values: CDR1 GTSNPN, CDR2 SVGIG (reference sequence). CDR3 size: 12 residues. The CDR3 coding sequence is TGTGCCTGGAGTGAAGACGGATATGGCTACACCTTC. Encoded protein: CAWSEDGYGYTF.

The gene calls are TRBV9 and TRBJ1-2; TRBD1 matches at 7 bases. After removal of 0 bases from V and 2 bases from J, the junction contained 4 bases not matched to a gene. The CDR3 is made up of 15 amino acids. The germline CDR1 and CDR2 sequences are SGDLS and YYNGEE. In DNA, the CDR3 is TGTGCCAGCAGCGTAGCCTCAGGGGGAAACTATGGCTACACCTTC. Translation gives CASSVASGGNYGYTF. The full variable domain, with the rest looked up from reference TRBV9 and TRBJ1-2, is DSGVTQTPKHLITATGQRVTLRCSPRSGDLSVYWYQQSLDQGLQFLIQYYNGEERAKGNILERFSAQQFPDLHSELNLSSLELGDSALYFCASSVASGGNYGYTFGSGTRLTVV.

This clonotype was seen many times. This chain links TRBV5-1 with TRBJ2-7; TRBD2 agrees at 8 bases. The CDR3 length is 13 residues. Trimming took 3 bases from V and 4 from J; bases not matched to a gene: 3. Looked up from germline, CDR1 is SGHRS and CDR2 is YFSETQ. The CDR3 region is CASSSTSGYEQYF. In DNA form, the CDR3 reads TGCGCCAGCAGCTCTACTAGCGGTTACGAGCAGTACTTC.

At least ten counts were recorded for this clonotype. The chain employs TRBV29-1 and TRBJ2-2; TRBD1 agrees at 7 bases. Germline trimming cut 0 bases from V and 6 bases from J; bases unmatched to any gene: 10. The CDR3 length is 16 residues. Germline V gene data show CDR1 as SQVTM and CDR2 as ANQGSEA. The CDR3 reads CSVEDSETGIAGELFF. The DNA of the CDR3 is TGCAGCGTTGAAGATTCCGAGACAGGGATTGCCGGGGAGCTGTTTTTT.

This clonotype was seen more than once but under ten times. The chain couples TRBV6-5 to TRBJ2-7, with 7 bases lining up with TRBD1. The germline V gene has CDR1 MNHEY and CDR2 SVGAGI. V was clipped by 2 bases and J by 3 bases; unmatched bases: 4. This CDR3 has 14 residues. CDR3 amino acids: CASSYQTGFYEQYF. DNA for the CDR3: TGTGCCAGCAGTTACCAGACAGGGTTCTACGAGCAGTACTTC.

This clonotype was recorded once. The DNA of the CDR3 is TGTGCCAGCAGTCCCGGGGACCGCCCCCTGTCTGGCTACACCTTC. Encoded protein: CASSPGDRPLSGYTF. The chain recombines TRBV2 with TRBJ1-2; weak D call: TRBD1 (5 bases). V gave up 5 bases and J gave up 7 bases, with 20 bases separating them. The CDR3 has 15 amino acids. Germline V CDR1 and CDR2: SNHLY, FYNNEI.

At least ten counts were recorded for this clonotype. CDR3 sequence (DNA): TGTGCCACCAGTCAGGGGTCTGGGGAGACCCAGTACTTC. Translated, it gives CATSQGSGETQYF. The J gene is TRBJ2-5, the V gene TRBV24-1; a possible D gene is TRBD1 (6 bases). The CDR3 is 13 residues long. Trimming left V 6 bases short and J 5 bases short, with 12 bases between. Germline V gives CDR1 KGHDR, CDR2 SFDVKD.